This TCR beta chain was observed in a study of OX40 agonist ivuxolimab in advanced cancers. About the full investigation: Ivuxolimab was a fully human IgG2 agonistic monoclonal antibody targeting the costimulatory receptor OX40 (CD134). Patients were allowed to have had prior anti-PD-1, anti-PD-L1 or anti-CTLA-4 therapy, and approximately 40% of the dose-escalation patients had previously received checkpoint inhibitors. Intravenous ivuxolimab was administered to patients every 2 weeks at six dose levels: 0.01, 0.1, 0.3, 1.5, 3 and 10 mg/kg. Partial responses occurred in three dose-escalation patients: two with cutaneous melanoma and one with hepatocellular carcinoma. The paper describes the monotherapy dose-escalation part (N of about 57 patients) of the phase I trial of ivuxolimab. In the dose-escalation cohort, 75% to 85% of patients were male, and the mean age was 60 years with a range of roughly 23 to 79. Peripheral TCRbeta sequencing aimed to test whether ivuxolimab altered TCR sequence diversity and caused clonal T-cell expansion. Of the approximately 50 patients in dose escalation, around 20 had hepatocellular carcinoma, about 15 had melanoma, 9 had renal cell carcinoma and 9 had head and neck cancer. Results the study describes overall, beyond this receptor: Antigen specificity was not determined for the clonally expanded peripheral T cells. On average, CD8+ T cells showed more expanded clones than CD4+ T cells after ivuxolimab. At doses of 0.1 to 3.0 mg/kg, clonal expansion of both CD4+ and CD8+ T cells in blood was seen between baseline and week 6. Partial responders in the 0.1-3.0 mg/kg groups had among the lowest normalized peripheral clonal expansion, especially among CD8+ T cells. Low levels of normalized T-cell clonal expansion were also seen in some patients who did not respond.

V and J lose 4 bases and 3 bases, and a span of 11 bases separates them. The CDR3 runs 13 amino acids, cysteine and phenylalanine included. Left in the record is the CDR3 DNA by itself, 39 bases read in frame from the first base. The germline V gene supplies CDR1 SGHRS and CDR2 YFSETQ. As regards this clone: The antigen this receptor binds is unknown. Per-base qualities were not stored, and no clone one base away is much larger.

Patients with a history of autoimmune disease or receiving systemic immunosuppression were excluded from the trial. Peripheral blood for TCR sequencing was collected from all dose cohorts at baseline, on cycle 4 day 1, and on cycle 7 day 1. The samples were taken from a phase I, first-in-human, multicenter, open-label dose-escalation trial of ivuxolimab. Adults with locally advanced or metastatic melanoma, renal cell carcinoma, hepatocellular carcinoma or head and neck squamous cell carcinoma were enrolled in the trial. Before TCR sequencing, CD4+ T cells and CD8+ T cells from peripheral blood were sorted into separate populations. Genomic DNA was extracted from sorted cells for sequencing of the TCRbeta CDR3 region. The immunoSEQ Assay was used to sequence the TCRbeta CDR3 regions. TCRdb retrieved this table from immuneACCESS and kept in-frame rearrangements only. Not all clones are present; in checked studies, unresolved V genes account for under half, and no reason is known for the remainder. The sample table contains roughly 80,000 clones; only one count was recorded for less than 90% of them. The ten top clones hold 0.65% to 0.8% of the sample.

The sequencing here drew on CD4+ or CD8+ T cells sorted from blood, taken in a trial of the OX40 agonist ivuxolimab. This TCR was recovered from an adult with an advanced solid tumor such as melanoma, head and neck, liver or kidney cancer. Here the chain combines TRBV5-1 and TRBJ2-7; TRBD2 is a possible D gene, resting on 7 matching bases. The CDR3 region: CASSEGGGYEQYF. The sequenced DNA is TGCGCCAGCAGCGAGGGAGGGGGCTACGAGCAGTACTTC.